The TCR beta chain described here comes from a study of shared clonotypes between healthy human individuals (TCRdb year 2020). In terms of the full investigation: Three men and two women, aged 18 to 49 years, made up the cohort. For each donor, CD4 naive and CD4 memory were each run on three plates, CD8 naive on two plates, and CD8 memory on one plate. To estimate repertoire size and how much clonotype sharing occurs between individuals, the study deeply sequenced the blood TCR repertoires of 5 or 6 healthy adults. Between about 0.94 and 8.9 billion PBMCs per donor were obtained by leukapheresis. Different laboratories and diverse techniques were used to prepare libraries and sequence TCR repertoires, to increase sequencing depth and limit assay-specific biases. Study-wide findings and limitations: Pairwise subsampling led to the expectation that sequencing depth would affect the degree of clonotype sharing among donors. Sampling was restricted to blood, and TCR repertoires in tissues likely differ from the TCR repertoires found in blood. Rarefaction of sorted-subset datasets indicated incomplete sequencing despite the large sequencing depth. When several donors were compared, the shared fraction of clonotypes was around 5% for naive CD4, around 4% for naive CD8, more than 2% for memory CD4, and about 0.36% for memory CD8. The genetic and exposure-history diversity represented was limited by the small number of donors. Larger estimated clonotype richness was generally found for naive subsets than for memory subsets. Higher generation probabilities were observed for clonotypes shared by all four sorted-subset donors than for non-shared clonotypes.

V is cut back by 6 bases and J by 1 base, with 4 bases in the junction unmatched. According to the germline V gene, CDR1 reads MNHNS and CDR2 reads SASEGT. Counted from cysteine to phenylalanine, this CDR3 has 14 amino acids. Here the CDR3 DNA is all that survives: 42 bases in frame from base 1. Healthy HIV-negative adults with no recently reported acute infections or vaccinations were included as donors. Only Caucasian adults living in Nashville, Tennessee, USA were represented among the donors. CD4+ T cells were enriched by magnetic negative selection; naive cells were then positively selected on CD45RA, and the negative fraction formed the memory subset. Blood was collected by leukapheresis, and PBMCs were isolated by Ficoll-Histopaque density gradient centrifugation and then cryopreserved in liquid nitrogen vapor phase. Analytical flow cytometry was used to check the purity and quantity of every magnetically sorted T cell population. From each sorted fraction, genomic DNA was isolated and quantified by UV absorbance on a Nanodrop 2000c.

To note about this clone: Its binding antigen is unknown. No qualities accompany the bases; no much larger clone lies one base away.

Using the deep immunoSEQ assay, TCR CDR3 regions were amplified from genomic DNA by multiplex PCR. Extracted genomic DNA from each cell subset was distributed evenly across all wells of several immunoSEQ 96-well plates, and each plate was treated as a replicate. Each replicate PCR for sorted subsets received approximately 220 ng genomic DNA, equal to some 32,000 T cell genomes. Purified libraries were quantified with a Qubit 3.0 fluorometer, sized on a Bioanalyzer 2100, and re-quantified with the KAPA Library Quantification kit. A separate single-read 150-cycle Illumina NextSeq 550 flow cell was used to sequence each immunoSEQ 96-well plate. Processing in the source paper ran as follows. Because only junctional sequences without quality scores were contained in the immunoSEQ output, filtering matching that applied to full-length reads could not be performed. To assign V/J genes and CDR3, sequences were annotated against IMGT germline references using PyIR, a Python wrapper for IgBLAST v1.9. Reads were filtered out if the reads had weak V/J assignments (E-value above 1e-6), no CDR3, stop codons, out-of-frame junctions, or ambiguous translated residues. V3J clonotypes were defined as sequences sharing the same inferred V gene, J gene, and CDR3 amino acid sequence. Percentage overlap between repertoires was calculated by dividing the number of shared unique clonotypes by the size of the smaller repertoire. RTK rarefaction, the Chao1 estimator, and Recon v2.1 estimates of unobserved clonotypes were used to assess repertoire richness. OLGA was used to compute generation probabilities for all TCRbeta clonotypes that the gDNA method yielded from a handful of donors. In its TCRdb copy, this immuneACCESS table keeps in-frame sequences only and misses some clones. Where compared with another copy, unresolved V genes explain less than half of these, and the others have no known cause. That table is the source of V, J and clone size, and D and trimming were worked out from the DNA. This sample has millions of clones in its table, and 95% of those were observed once. The ten largest clones represent 0.13% of the sample.

Sequences were obtained from naive CD4+ T cells sorted from blood. The cell subset or site label on this specimen signifies: CD45RA+ positively selected. The chain links TRBV6-1 with TRBJ2-7, with 9 central nucleotides matching TRBD2. This receptor was identified in a man between 18 and 29 years old in good health. The DNA sequence is as follows: TGTGCCAGCAGGCGGGGGGGAGGGTCCTACGAGCAGTACTTC. This yields the protein CASRRGGGSYEQYF.